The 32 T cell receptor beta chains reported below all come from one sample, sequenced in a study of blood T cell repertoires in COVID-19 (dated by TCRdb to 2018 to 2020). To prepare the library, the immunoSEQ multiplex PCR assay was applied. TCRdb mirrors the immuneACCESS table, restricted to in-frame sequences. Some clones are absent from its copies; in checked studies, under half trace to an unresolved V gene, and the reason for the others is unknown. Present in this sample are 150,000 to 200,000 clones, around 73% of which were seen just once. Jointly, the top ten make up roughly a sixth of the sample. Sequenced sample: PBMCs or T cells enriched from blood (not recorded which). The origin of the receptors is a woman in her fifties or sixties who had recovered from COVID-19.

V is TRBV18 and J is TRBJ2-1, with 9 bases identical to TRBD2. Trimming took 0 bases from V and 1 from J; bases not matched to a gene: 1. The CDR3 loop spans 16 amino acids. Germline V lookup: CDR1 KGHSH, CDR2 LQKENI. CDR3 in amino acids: CASSPPSGGSYNEQFF. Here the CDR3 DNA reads TGTGCCAGCTCACCACCTAGCGGGGGTTCCTACAATGAGCAGTTCTTC.

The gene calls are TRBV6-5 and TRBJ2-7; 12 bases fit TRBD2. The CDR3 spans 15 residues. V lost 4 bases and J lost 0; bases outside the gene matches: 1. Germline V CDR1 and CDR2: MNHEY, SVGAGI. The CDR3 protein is CASSSTSGSSYEQYF. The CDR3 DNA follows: TGTGCCAGCAGTTCGACTAGCGGGAGCTCCTACGAGCAGTACTTC.

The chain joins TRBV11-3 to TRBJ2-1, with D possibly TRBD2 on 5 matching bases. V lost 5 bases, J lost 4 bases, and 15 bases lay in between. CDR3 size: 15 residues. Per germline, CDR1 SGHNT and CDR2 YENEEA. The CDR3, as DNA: TGTGCCAGCAGCCCCGATCCCGGGATATACAATGAGCAGTTCTTC. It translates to CASSPDPGIYNEQFF.

This CDR3 reads CASSLGTSKNIQYF. The CDR3 DNA follows: TGTGCCAGCAGCTTGGGGACATCCAAAAACATTCAGTACTTC. The chain combines TRBV7-9 with TRBJ2-4, with D maybe TRBD1 (6 bases). This CDR3 is 14 amino acids long. Trimming removed 3 bases at V and 2 bases at J, with 8 bases between. Germline V gene lookup returns CDR1 SEHNR and CDR2 FQNEAQ (reference sequence).

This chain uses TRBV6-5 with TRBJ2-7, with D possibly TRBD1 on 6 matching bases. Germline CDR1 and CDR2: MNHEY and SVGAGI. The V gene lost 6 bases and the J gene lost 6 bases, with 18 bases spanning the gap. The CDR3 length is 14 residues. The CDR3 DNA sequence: TGTGCCAGCAGGTCTCTCCTACAGGGATCCGAGCAGTACTTC. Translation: CASRSLLQGSEQYF.

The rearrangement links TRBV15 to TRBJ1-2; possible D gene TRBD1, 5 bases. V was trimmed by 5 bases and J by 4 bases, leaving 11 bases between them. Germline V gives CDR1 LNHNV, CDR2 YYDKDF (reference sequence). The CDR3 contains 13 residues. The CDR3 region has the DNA TGTGCCACCAGCCGTCAGGGTTCCTATGGCTACACCTTC. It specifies CATSRQGSYGYTF. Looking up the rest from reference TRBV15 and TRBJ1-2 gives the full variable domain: DAMVIQNPRYQVTQFGKPVTLSCSQTLNHNVMYWYQQKSSQAPKLLFHYYDKDFNNEADTPDNFQSRRPNTSFCFLDIRSPGLGDTAMYLCATSRQGSYGYTFGSGTRLTVV.

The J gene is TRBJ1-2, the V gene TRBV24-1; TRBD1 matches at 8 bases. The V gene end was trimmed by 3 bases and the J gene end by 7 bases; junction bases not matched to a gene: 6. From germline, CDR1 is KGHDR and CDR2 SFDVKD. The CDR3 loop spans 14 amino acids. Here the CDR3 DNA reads TGTGCCACCAGTGATAATCAGGGGGCCGTTGGCTACACCTTC. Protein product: CATSDNQGAVGYTF.

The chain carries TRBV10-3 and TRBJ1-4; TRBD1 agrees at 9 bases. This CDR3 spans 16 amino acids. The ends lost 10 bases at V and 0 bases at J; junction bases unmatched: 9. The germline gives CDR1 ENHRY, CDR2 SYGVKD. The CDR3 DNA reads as TGTGCCAGCAGAAGGGGACAGGGTGCAACTAATGAAAAACTGTTTTTT. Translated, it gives CASRRGQGATNEKLFF.

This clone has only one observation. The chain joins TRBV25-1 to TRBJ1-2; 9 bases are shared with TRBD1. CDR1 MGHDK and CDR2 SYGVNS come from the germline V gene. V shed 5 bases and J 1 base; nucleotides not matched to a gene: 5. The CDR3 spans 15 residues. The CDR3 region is CASSTRQGDNYGYTF. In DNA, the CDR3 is TGTGCCAGCAGTACCCGACAGGGGGATAACTATGGCTACACCTTC.

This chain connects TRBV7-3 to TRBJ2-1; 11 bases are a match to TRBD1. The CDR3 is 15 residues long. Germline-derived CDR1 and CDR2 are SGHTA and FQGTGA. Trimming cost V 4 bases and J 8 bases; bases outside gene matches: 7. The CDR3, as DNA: TGTGCCAGCAGCTATGGGGACAGGGGGTCCTATGAGCAGTTCTTC. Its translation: CASSYGDRGSYEQFF.

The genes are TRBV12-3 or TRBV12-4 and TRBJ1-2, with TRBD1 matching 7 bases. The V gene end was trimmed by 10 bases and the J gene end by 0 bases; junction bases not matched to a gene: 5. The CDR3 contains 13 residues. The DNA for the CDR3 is TGTGCCACCGGGGACAGCGCTAACTATGGCTACACCTTC. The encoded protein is CATGDSANYGYTF.

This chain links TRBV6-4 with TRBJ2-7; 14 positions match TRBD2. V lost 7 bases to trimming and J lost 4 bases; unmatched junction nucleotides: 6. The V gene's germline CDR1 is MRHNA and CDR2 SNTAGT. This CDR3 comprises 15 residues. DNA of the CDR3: TGTGCCAGCATGAACGGGACTAGCGGGAGTTACGAGCAGTACTTC. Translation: CASMNGTSGSYEQYF.

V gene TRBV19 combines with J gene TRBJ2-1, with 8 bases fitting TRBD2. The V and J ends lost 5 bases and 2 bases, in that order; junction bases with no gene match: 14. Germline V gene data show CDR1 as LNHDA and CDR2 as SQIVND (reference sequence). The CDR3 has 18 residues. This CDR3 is CASSRGAGAPGPYNEQFF. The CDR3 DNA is TGTGCCAGTAGTCGTGGAGCGGGAGCGCCTGGCCCCTACAATGAGCAGTTCTTC.

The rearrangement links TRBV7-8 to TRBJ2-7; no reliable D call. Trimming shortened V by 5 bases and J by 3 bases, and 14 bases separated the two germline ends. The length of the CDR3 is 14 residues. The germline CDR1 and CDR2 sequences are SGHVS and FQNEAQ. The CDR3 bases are TGTGCCAGCAGCCGTATTACTATGAGCTACGAGCAGTACTTC. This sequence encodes CASSRITMSYEQYF.

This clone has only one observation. The CDR3 nucleotides read TGTGCCAGCAGCCTGGCGGGGGAAGGAGAGACCCAGTACTTC. Its translation is CASSLAGEGETQYF. This chain uses TRBV27 with TRBJ2-5; the match to TRBD2 covers 7 bases. This CDR3 region has 14 residues. The V gene's germline CDR1 is MNHEY and CDR2 SMNVEV (reference sequence). The V gene end was trimmed by 6 bases and the J gene end by 4 bases; junction bases not matched to a gene: 8.

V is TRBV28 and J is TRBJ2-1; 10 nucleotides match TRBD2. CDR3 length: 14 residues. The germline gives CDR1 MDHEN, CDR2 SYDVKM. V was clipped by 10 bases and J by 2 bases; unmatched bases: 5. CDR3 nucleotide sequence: TGTGCCACCAGGACTAGCGGAGCCTACAATGAGCAGTTCTTC. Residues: CATRTSGAYNEQFF.

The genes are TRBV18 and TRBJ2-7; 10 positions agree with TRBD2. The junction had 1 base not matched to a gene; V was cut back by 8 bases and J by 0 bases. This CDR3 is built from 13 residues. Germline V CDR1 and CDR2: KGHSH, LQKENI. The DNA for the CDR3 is TGTGCCAGCGCTAGCGGGAGCTCCTACGAGCAGTACTTC. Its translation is CASASGSSYEQYF.

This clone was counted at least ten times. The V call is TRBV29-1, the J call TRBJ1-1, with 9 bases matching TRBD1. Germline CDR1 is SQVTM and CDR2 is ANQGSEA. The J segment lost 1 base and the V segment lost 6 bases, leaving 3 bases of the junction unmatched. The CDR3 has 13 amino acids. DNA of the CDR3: TGCAGCGTATCGACAGGGGGGAACACTGAAGCTTTCTTT. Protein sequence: CSVSTGGNTEAFF.

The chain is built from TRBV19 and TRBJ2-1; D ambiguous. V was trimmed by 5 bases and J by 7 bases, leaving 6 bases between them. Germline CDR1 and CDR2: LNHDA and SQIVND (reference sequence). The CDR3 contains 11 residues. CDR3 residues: CASSRRNEQFF. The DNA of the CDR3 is TGTGCCAGTAGTCGGCGGAATGAGCAGTTCTTC.

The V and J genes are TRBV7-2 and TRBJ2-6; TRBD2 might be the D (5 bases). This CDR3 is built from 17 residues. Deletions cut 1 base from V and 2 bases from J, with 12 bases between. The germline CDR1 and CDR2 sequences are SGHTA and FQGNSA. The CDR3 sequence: CASSLGGGAAGANVLTF. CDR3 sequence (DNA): TGTGCCAGCAGCTTAGGTGGCGGAGCGGCTGGGGCCAACGTCCTGACTTTC.

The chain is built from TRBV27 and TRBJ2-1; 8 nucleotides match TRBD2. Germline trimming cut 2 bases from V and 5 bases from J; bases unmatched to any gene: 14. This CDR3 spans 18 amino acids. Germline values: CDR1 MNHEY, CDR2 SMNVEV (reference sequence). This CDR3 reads CASSLIPDLTSGNNEQFF. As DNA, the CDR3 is TGTGCCAGCAGTTTAATACCCGATCTCACTAGCGGTAACAATGAGCAGTTCTTC.

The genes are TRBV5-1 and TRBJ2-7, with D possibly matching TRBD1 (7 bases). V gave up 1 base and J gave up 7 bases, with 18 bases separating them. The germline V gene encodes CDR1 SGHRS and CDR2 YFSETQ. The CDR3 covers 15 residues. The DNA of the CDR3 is TGCGCCAGCAGCTTGCGCCAGGGGGGAGGTCGGGAGCAGTACTTC. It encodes CASSLRQGGGREQYF.

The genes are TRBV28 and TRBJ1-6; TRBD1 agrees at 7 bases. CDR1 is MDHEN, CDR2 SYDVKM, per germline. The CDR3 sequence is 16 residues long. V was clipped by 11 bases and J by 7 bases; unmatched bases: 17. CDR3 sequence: CAEPPLRTGRNSPLHF. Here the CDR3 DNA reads TGTGCCGAACCTCCCCTCCGGACAGGCCGAAATTCACCCCTCCACTTT.

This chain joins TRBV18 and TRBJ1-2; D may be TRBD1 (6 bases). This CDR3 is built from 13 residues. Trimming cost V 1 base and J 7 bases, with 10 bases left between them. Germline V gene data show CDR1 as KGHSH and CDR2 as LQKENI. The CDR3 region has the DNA TGTGCCAGCTCACCACGGACAGAGGGTGGCTACACCTTC. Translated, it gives CASSPRTEGGYTF.

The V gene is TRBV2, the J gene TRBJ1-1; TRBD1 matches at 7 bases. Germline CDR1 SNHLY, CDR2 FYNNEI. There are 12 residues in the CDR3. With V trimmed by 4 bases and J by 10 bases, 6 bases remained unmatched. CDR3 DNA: TGTGCCAGCAGTGTTCAGAGGGGGCGAGCTTTCTTT. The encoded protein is CASSVQRGRAFF.

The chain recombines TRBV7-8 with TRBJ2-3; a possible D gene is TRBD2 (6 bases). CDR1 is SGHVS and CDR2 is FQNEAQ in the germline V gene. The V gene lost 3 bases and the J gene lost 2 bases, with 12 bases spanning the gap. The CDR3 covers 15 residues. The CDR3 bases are TGTGCCAGCAGCTTTTTGCGGGGCAACACAGATACGCAGTATTTT. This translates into CASSFLRGNTDTQYF.

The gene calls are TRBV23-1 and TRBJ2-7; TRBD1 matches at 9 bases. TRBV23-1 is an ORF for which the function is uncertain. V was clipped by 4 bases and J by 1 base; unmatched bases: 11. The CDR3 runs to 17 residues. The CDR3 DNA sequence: TGCGCCAGCAGTCGAATTTCCCACGGGACAGGGTCCTACGAGCAGTACTTC. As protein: CASSRISHGTGSYEQYF.

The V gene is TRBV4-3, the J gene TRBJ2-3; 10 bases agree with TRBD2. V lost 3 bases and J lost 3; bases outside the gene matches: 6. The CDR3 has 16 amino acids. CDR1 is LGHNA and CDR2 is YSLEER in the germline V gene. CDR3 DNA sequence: TGCGCCAGCAGCCACGTAGCGGGAGGAGGTACAGATACGCAGTATTTT. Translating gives CASSHVAGGGTDTQYF.

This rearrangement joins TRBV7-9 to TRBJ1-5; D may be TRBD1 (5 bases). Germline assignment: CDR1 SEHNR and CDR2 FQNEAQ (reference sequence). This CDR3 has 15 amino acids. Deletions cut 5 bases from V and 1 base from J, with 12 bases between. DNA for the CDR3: TGTGCCAGCAGCGAAGGCAGGGCGAGCAATCAGCCCCAGCATTTT. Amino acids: CASSEGRASNQPQHF.

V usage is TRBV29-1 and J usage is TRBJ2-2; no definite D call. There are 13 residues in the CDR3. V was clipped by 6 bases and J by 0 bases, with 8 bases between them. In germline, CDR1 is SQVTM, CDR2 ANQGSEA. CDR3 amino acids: CSVPDTNTGELFF. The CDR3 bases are TGCAGCGTCCCCGACACGAACACCGGGGAGCTGTTTTTT.

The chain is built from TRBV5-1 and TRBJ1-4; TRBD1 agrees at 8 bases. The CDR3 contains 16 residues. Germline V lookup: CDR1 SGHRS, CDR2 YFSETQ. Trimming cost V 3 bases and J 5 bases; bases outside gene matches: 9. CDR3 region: CASSSQSRQGNEKLFF. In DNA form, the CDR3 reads TGCGCCAGCAGCTCTCAGTCCAGACAGGGGAATGAAAAACTGTTTTTT.

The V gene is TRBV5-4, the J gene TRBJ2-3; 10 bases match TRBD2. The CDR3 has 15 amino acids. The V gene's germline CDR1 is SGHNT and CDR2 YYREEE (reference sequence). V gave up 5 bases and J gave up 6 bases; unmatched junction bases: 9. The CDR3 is CASRSAAGGRDTQYF. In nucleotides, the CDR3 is TGTGCCAGCAGATCGGCAGCGGGAGGGCGGGATACGCAGTATTTT.